Listed below are T cell receptor beta chains from one sample, sequenced in a study of T cells in Graves' hyperthyroidism and ophthalmopathy. In TCRdb, the multiplex PCR reads were re-called with MiXCR into one record per CDR3 protein. The table records about 640,000 distinct CDR3 sequences, roughly 46% of them present only once. The sequenced material came from peripheral blood or thyroid tissue (not recorded which). The origin of the receptors is an adult man with Graves' disease, either hyperthyroidism or ophthalmopathy (not recorded which). Both conserved end residues are part of each CDR3. The D gene is left open where the match is weak. Size tells how often a clone was seen (once, few, many) or the class of an expanded clone, and some rows leave it out.

V gene	J gene	clone size	D gene	CDR3 DNA	CDR3 protein
TRBV12-3/TRBV12-4	TRBJ2-5	-	TRBD2	TGTGCCAGCAGTTCAATGACTAGCGGGAGTGAGACCCAGTACTTC	CASSSMTSGSETQYF
TRBV29-1	TRBJ1-2	-	TRBD1	TGCAGCGTTGAGGCAGGGGGCGATGGCTACACCTTC	CSVEAGGDGYTF
TRBV19	TRBJ1-2	-	-	TGTGCCAGTAGTATCGGCTCCTTCGACGGAGGCGACTACACCTTC	CASSIGSFDGGDYTF
TRBV7-3	TRBJ2-5	-	TRBD2	TGTGCCAGCAGTTCCCCCGGGGGGTTAGCGGGGGGGAAAGAGACCCAGTACTTC	CASSSPGGLAGGKETQYF
TRBV7-9	TRBJ1-6	-	-	TGTGCCAGCAGCCAAGCGGGAAGGGGTAATAATTCACCCCTCCACTTT	CASSQAGRGNNSPLHF
TRBV29-1	TRBJ1-1	many	-	TGCAGCGTTGAAGTTAACAGCGCTGAAGCTTTCTTT	CSVEVNSAEAFF
TRBV20-1	TRBJ2-5	-	TRBD2	TGCAGTGCTGCCAACCCTGAGACTAGCGGGAGGGCCCAGTACTTC	CSAANPETSGRAQYF
TRBV9	TRBJ1-2	few	TRBD1	TGTGCCAGCAGCGCAGGACGACAGGGGACGAACTATGGCTACACCTTC	CASSAGRQGTNYGYTF
TRBV7-2	TRBJ2-2	many	-	TGTGCCAGCAGCTTAGCCACGGCCGGGGAGCTGTTTTTT	CASSLATAGELFF
TRBV12-3/TRBV12-4	TRBJ1-2	few	-	TGTGCCAGCAGTTTCGGGGGGGCCCACAACTATGGCTACACCTTC	CASSFGGAHNYGYTF
TRBV29-1	TRBJ1-1	many	-	TGCAGCGGGGCCGCAGACGGCATTGGGGACACTGAAGCTTTCTTT	CSGAADGIGDTEAFF
TRBV7-6	TRBJ1-3	-	-	TGTGCCAGCAGCTTAGCAAACACCGGGACATCTGGAAACACCATATATTTT	CASSLANTGTSGNTIYF
TRBV7-9	TRBJ2-7	-	-	TGTGCCAGCAGTTTACGAACCAGTGGACAGTACTTC	CASSLRTSGQYF
TRBV29-1	TRBJ1-1	-	-	TGCAGCGTTGATGGTGGGTCGGGCACCAACACTGAAGCTTTCTTT	CSVDGGSGTNTEAFF
TRBV7-9	TRBJ1-4	-	TRBD1	TGCGCCAGCAGCCCGAAGACAGGGTACACTGAAAAACTGTTTTTT	CASSPKTGYTEKLFF
TRBV7-7	TRBJ2-5	many	-	TGTGCTAGCAGCCAGACGAGTCTCGAGACCCAGTACTTC	CASSQTSLETQYF
TRBV7-8	TRBJ1-1	-	-	TGTGCCAGCAGTGAAGGACAGCCGGATGAAGCTTTCTTT	CASSEGQPDEAFF
TRBV3-1	TRBJ2-3	few	TRBD2	TGTGCCAGCAGCCAAGGATCGGCGGGAGGGAGCACAGATACGCAGTATTTT	CASSQGSAGGSTDTQYF
TRBV3-1	TRBJ1-3	many	-	TGTGCCAGCAGCCAGCCGGCTGGAAACACCATATATTTT	CASSQPAGNTIYF
TRBV25-1	TRBJ1-5	-	-	TGTGCCAGCAGTGCCGCAGGGGTCATGGATCAGCCCCAGCATTTT	CASSAAGVMDQPQHF
TRBV2	TRBJ1-6	few	TRBD1	TGTGCCAGCCTCAGGCCGGGACAGGAGAATTCACCCCTCCACTTT	CASLRPGQENSPLHF
TRBV11-2	TRBJ2-7	-	-	TGTGCCAGCAGCCAATGGCAGGGGATGCGCGAGCAGTACTTC	CASSQWQGMREQYF
TRBV10-3	TRBJ1-1	few	-	TGTGCCTCCAACACCAGGGCGAACACTGAAGCTTTCTTT	CASNTRANTEAFF
TRBV28	TRBJ1-6	few	-	TGTGCCAGCAGTTGGGCGGTGTATAATTCACCCCTCCACTTT	CASSWAVYNSPLHF
TRBV20-1	TRBJ1-4	-	-	TGCAGTGCTACAAACAGGGATACAACTAATGAAAAACTGTTTTTT	CSATNRDTTNEKLFF
TRBV5-1	TRBJ1-1	-	-	TGCGCCAGCAGCACAAACAGCGTGGGGGGCACTGAAACTTTCTTT	CASSTNSVGGTETFF
TRBV7-9	TRBJ1-1	-	-	TGTGCCAGCACCCCGTACACCTTACCGAACACTGAAGCTTTCTTT	CASTPYTLPNTEAFF
TRBV12-3/TRBV12-4	TRBJ1-1	few	TRBD1	TGTGCCAGCAGGCCGGACAGGGTGAACACTGAAGCTTTCTTT	CASRPDRVNTEAFF
TRBV29-1	TRBJ2-7	-	TRBD2	TGCAGCCGCGGGGGACTAGCAAATCCCGAGCAGTACTTC	CSRGGLANPEQYF
TRBV29-1	TRBJ1-1	-	-	TGCAGCCCACGGAGCCTGCAATCCACTGAAGCTTTCTTT	CSPRSLQSTEAFF
TRBV10-3	TRBJ1-1	-	-	TGTGCCAGCGTGAGGGGCGATAACACTGAAGCTTTCTTT	CASVRGDNTEAFF
TRBV11-2	TRBJ1-4	-	-	TGTGCCAGCAGCTTGGAGACAACGGTTGCAACTAATGAAAAACTGTTTTTT	CASSLETTVATNEKLFF
TRBV2	TRBJ1-1	-	-	TGTGCCAGCAGTGCTGGGTGGGCTGAAGCTTTCTTT	CASSAGWAEAFF
TRBV19	TRBJ2-7	many	TRBD2	TGTGCCAGTAGGGCTAGCGGGAGCCTCCCCAACGAGCAGTACTTC	CASRASGSLPNEQYF
TRBV9	TRBJ1-4	many	-	TGTGCCAGCAGCGTAGAGACAGGAAATGAAAAACTGTTTTTT	CASSVETGNEKLFF
TRBV7-8	TRBJ1-1	many	TRBD1	TGTGCCAGCAGCTTAAGGACAGGGCTGAACACTGAAGCTTTCTTT	CASSLRTGLNTEAFF
TRBV7-2	TRBJ2-3	-	-	TGTGCCAGCAGGACGGGGGGCACAGATACGCAGTATTTT	CASRTGGTDTQYF
TRBV29-1	TRBJ2-5	-	-	TGCAGCAGCCACACCAGGGAAGAGACCCAGTACTTC	CSSHTREETQYF
TRBV7-9	TRBJ1-3	-	TRBD1	TGTGCCAGCAGCCATGGAGCCGGGACAGGGGGACCTGAGCTGTTT	CASSHGAGTGGPELF
TRBV4-3	TRBJ1-6	many	-	TGCGCCAGCAGCCACCAATCCGGGGGACGGTCACCCCTCCACTTT	CASSHQSGGRSPLHF
TRBV2	TRBJ1-5	once	-	TGTGCCAGCTCACCGCAGGACAATCAGCCCCAGCATTTT	CASSPQDNQPQHF
TRBV29-1	TRBJ1-1	few	-	TGCAGCGGGGAACAGGTTCGGGCTTTCTTT	CSGEQVRAFF
TRBV12-3/TRBV12-4	TRBJ2-5	-	-	TGTGCCAGCAGATTAACCGCGGATGTGCAGTACTTC	CASRLTADVQYF
TRBV10-3	TRBJ1-2	few	-	TGTGCCAGCAATGGAGTGGATGGCTACACCTTC	CASNGVDGYTF
TRBV9	TRBJ2-5	many	-	TGTGCCAGCAGCCCCCGGACAGCCCAAGAGACCCAGTACTTC	CASSPRTAQETQYF
TRBV5-1	TRBJ1-3	-	-	TGCGCCAGCAGCATAACTGGAGGGTCTGACACCATATATTTT	CASSITGGSDTIYF
TRBV25-1	TRBJ1-2	-	-	TGTGCCAGCAGCTTCACAGGGTCGGAGGTATACACCTTC	CASSFTGSEVYTF
TRBV11-2	TRBJ1-2	many	-	TGTGCCAGCAGTGCTAACTATGGCTACACCTTC	CASSANYGYTF
TRBV5-1	TRBJ1-6	many	-	TGCGCCAGCAGCTTGGGCTCGGGACTGGGTACACCCCTCCACTTT	CASSLGSGLGTPLHF
TRBV7-9	TRBJ1-2	-	-	TGTGCCAGCAGCCCCGCCAGGGGAGGCTACACCTTC	CASSPARGGYTF
TRBV12-3/TRBV12-4	TRBJ1-5	few	TRBD1	TGTGCCAGCGCCACAGGGGCCCCTCAGCCCCAGCATTTT	CASATGAPQPQHF
TRBV2	TRBJ2-7	-	-	TGTGCCAGCAGTTTACTCAGGGCCGGTAGCCACGAGCAGTACTTC	CASSLLRAGSHEQYF
TRBV7-8	TRBJ1-3	-	-	TGTGCCAGCAGGACCGTTGGGATGGACACCATATATTTT	CASRTVGMDTIYF
TRBV7-9	TRBJ1-5	many	-	TGTGCCAGCAGCTTAGGTGGGGATGGTCAGCCCCAGCATTTT	CASSLGGDGQPQHF
TRBV19	TRBJ1-5	-	-	TGTGCCAGTAGTATCCGGGGCCCCGGCAATCAGCCCCAGCATTTT	CASSIRGPGNQPQHF
TRBV2	TRBJ1-3	-	-	TGTGCCAGCAGGCTGGATTTATACTCTGGAAACACCATATATTTT	CASRLDLYSGNTIYF
TRBV10-2	TRBJ1-6	-	TRBD1	TGCGCCAGCAGCGAGACAGGGGCCAGATCACCCCTCCACTTT	CASSETGARSPLHF